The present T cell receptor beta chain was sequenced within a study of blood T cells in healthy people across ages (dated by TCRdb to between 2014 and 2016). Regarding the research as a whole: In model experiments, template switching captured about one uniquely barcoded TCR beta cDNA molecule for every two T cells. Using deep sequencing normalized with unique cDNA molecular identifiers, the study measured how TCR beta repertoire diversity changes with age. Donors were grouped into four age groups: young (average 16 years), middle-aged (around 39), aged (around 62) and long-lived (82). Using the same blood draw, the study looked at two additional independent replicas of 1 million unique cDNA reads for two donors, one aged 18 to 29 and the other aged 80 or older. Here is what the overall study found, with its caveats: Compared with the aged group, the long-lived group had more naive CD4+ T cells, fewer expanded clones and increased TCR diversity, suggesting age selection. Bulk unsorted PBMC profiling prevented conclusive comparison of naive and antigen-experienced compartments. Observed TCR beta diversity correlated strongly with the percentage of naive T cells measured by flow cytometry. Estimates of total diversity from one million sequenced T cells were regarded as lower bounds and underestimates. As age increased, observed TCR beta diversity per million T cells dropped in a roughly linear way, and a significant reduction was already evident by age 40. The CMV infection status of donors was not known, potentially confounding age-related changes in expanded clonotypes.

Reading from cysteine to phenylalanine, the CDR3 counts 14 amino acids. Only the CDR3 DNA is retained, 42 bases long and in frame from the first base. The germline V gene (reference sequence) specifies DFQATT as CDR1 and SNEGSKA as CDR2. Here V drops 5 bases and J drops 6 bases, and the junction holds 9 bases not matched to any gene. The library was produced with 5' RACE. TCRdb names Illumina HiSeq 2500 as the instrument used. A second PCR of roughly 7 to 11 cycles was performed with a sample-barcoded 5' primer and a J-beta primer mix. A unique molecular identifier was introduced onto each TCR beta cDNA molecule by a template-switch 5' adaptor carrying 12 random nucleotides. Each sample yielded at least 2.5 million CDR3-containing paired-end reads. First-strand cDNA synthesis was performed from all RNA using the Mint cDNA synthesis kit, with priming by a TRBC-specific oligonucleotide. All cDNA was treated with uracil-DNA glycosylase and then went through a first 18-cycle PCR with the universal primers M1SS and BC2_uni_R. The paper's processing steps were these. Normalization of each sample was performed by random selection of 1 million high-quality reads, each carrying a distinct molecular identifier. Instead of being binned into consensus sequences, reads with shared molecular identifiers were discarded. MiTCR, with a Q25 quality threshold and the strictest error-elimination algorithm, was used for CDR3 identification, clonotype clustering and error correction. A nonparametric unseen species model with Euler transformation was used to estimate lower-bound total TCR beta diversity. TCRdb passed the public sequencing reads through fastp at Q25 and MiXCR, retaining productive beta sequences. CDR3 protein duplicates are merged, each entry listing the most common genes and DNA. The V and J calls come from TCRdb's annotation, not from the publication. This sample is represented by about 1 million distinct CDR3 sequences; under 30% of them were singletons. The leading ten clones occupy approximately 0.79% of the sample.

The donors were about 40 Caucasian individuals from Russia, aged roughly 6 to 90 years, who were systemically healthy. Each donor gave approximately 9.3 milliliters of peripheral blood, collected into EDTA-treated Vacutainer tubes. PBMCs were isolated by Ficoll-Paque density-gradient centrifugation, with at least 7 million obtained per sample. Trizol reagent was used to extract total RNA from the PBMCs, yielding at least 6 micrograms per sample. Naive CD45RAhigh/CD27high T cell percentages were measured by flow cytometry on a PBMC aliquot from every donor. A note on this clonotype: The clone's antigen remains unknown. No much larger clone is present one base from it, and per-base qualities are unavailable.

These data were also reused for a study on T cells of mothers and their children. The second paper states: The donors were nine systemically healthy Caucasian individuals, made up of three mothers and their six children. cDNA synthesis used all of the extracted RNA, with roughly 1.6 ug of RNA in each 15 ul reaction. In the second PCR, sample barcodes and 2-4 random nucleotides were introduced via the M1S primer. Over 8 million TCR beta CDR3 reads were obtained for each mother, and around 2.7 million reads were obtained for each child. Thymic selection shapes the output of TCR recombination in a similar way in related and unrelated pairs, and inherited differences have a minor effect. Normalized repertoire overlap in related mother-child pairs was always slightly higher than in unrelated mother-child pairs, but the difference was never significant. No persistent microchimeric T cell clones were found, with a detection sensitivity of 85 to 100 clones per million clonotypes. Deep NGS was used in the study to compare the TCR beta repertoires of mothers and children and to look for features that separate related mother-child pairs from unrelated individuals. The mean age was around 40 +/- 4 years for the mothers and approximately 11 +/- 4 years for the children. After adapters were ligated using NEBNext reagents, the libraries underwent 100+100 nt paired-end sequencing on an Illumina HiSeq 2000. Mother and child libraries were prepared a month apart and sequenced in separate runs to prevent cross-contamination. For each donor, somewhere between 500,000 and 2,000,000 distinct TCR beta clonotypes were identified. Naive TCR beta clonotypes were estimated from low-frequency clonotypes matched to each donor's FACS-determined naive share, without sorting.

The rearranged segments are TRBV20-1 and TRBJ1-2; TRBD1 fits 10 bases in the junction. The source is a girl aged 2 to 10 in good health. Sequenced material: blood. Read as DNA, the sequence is TGCAGTGCTGACCCCGGTGGGACAGGGGATGGCTACACCTTC. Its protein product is CSADPGGTGDGYTF.